A selection of T cell receptor beta chains follows, all from one sample in a study of blood T cell repertoires in COVID-19. Measured with immunoSEQ multiplex PCR; TCRdb has only the in-frame clones, and not every one. The table shows 90,000 to 110,000 clones, with around four fifths occurring only once. The specimen was peripheral blood. The receptor source for this set is a woman in her 70s with acute or convalescent COVID-19. Both conserved end residues are part of each CDR3. Each record gives: clone size, V gene, J gene, D gene, CDR3 protein, CDR3 DNA. A D gene is named only where the DNA matches it firmly. Expanded clones are given a class, and other clones once, few, many or no size at all.

.	TRBV6-5	TRBJ1-1	.	CASSQRGGEAFF	TGTGCCAGCAGCCAGAGGGGGGGTGAAGCTTTCTTT
.	TRBV9	TRBJ2-6	.	CASSVAPAGKGSGANVLTF	TGTGCCAGCAGCGTAGCTCCGGCAGGGAAGGGCTCTGGGGCCAACGTCCTGACTTTC
few	TRBV6-6	TRBJ2-2	TRBD1	CASSPPGQGRTGELFF	TGTGCCAGCAGTCCCCCGGGACAGGGGAGGACCGGGGAGCTGTTTTTT
.	TRBV5-1	TRBJ1-4	.	CASSPSGDPTNEKLFF	TGCGCCAGCAGCCCCTCAGGGGATCCAACTAATGAAAAACTGTTTTTT
.	TRBV6-1	TRBJ2-1	.	CASSEGWENNEQFF	TGTGCCAGCAGTGAGGGGTGGGAGAACAATGAGCAGTTCTTC
.	TRBV7-2	TRBJ2-7	.	CASSLFSSYEQYF	TGTGCCAGCAGCTTATTCAGCTCCTACGAGCAGTACTTC
.	TRBV30	TRBJ1-6	.	CAWSGETLAPLHF	TGTGCCTGGAGTGGGGAGACCTTGGCACCCCTCCACTTT
.	TRBV5-1	TRBJ1-1	TRBD1	CASSPQGVNTEAFF	TGCGCCAGCAGCCCACAGGGGGTGAACACTGAAGCTTTCTTT
.	TRBV10-3	TRBJ2-5	.	CAISGVESGKTQYF	TGTGCCATCAGTGGGGTTGAATCGGGGAAGACCCAGTACTTC
.	TRBV6-6	TRBJ1-4	.	CASSREENEKLFF	TGTGCCAGCAGCAGGGAAGAGAATGAAAAACTGTTTTTT
.	TRBV3-1/TRBV3-2	TRBJ1-3	.	CASSQDLLSGNTIYF	TGTGCCAGCAGCCAAGACCTCCTCTCTGGAAACACCATATATTTT
few	TRBV11-2	TRBJ1-6	TRBD1	CASRSPGQGPSYNSPLHF	TGTGCCAGCAGGAGCCCGGGACAGGGGCCCTCCTATAATTCACCCCTCCACTTT
.	TRBV9	TRBJ2-7	.	CASSVDQGSSYEQYF	TGTGCCAGCAGCGTAGACCAGGGAAGCTCCTACGAGCAGTACTTC
.	TRBV7-8	TRBJ2-1	TRBD2	CASSLATSVGSYNEQFF	TGTGCCAGCAGCCTCGCTACTAGCGTCGGTTCCTACAATGAGCAGTTCTTC
.	TRBV14	TRBJ1-3	.	CASSIRGSGNTIYF	TGTGCCAGCAGCATCCGGGGCTCTGGAAACACCATATATTTT
.	TRBV27	TRBJ2-7	TRBD2	CASSLGSGSSYEQYF	TGTGCCAGCAGTTTAGGTAGCGGGAGCTCCTACGAGCAGTACTTC
.	TRBV5-4	TRBJ2-3	TRBD1	CASSFDRGQSDTQYF	TGTGCCAGCAGCTTTGACAGGGGGCAATCAGATACGCAGTATTTT
.	TRBV10-3	TRBJ2-2	.	CAISGTSNTGELFF	TGTGCCATCAGTGGGACATCGAACACCGGGGAGCTGTTTTTT
many	TRBV9	TRBJ1-1	.	CASSVAEGVTEAFF	TGTGCCAGCAGCGTAGCTGAGGGGGTCACTGAAGCTTTCTTT
.	TRBV30	TRBJ1-4	TRBD1	CAWSPPTGGPNEKLFF	TGTGCCTGGAGTCCCCCGACAGGGGGCCCTAATGAAAAACTGTTTTTT
.	TRBV9	TRBJ2-3	.	CASSPEGVGTDTQYF	TGTGCCAGCAGCCCCGAAGGGGTGGGCACAGATACGCAGTATTTT
.	TRBV10-3	TRBJ2-3	.	CATISRLGRTDTQYF	TGTGCCACCATATCTAGGCTGGGGCGCACAGATACGCAGTATTTT
once	TRBV5-1	TRBJ2-1	.	CASSSSVYNEQFF	TGCGCCAGCAGCTCCAGCGTTTACAATGAGCAGTTCTTC
.	TRBV10-1	TRBJ1-1	TRBD1	CASSRDRENTEAFF	TGCGCCAGCAGTCGGGACAGGGAGAACACTGAAGCTTTCTTT
few	TRBV2	TRBJ1-6	TRBD1	CASSIGQGYNSPLHF	TGTGCCAGCAGTATAGGACAGGGCTATAATTCACCCCTCCACTTT
.	TRBV13	TRBJ2-3	.	CASSLGVSSTDTQYF	TGTGCCAGCAGCTTAGGCGTCAGTAGCACAGATACGCAGTATTTT
.	TRBV3-1/TRBV3-2	TRBJ1-4	TRBD1	CASSPTRQGKLFF	TGTGCCAGCAGCCCTACGAGACAGGGGAAACTGTTTTTT
.	TRBV27	TRBJ2-3	TRBD2	CASSLSLAGIDTQYF	TGTGCCAGCAGTTTATCTCTAGCGGGGATAGATACGCAGTATTTT
.	TRBV19	TRBJ1-5	.	CASTQGGQPQHF	TGTGCCAGTACACAGGGTGGACAGCCCCAGCATTTT
.	TRBV4-3	TRBJ1-1	TRBD1	CASSDRGMGTEAFF	TGCGCCAGCAGCGACAGGGGGATGGGCACTGAAGCTTTCTTT
.	TRBV11-2	TRBJ2-1	TRBD2	CASSPAGTSGGFGQFF	TGTGCCAGCAGCCCCGCCGGGACTAGCGGGGGGTTTGGGCAGTTCTTC
.	TRBV7-6	TRBJ1-2	.	CASSFQGSGGYTF	TGTGCCAGCAGCTTCCAGGGGTCGGGTGGCTACACCTTC
.	TRBV20-1	TRBJ1-5	.	CSARGGGNQPQHF	TGCAGTGCTCGTGGGGGAGGCAATCAGCCCCAGCATTTT
.	TRBV7-9	TRBJ1-1	.	CASSSVPNTEAFF	TGTGCCAGCAGCTCGGTCCCGAACACTGAAGCTTTCTTT
few	TRBV18	TRBJ1-2	TRBD1	CASSPTGANYGYTF	TGTGCCAGCTCGCCAACAGGGGCTAACTATGGCTACACCTTC